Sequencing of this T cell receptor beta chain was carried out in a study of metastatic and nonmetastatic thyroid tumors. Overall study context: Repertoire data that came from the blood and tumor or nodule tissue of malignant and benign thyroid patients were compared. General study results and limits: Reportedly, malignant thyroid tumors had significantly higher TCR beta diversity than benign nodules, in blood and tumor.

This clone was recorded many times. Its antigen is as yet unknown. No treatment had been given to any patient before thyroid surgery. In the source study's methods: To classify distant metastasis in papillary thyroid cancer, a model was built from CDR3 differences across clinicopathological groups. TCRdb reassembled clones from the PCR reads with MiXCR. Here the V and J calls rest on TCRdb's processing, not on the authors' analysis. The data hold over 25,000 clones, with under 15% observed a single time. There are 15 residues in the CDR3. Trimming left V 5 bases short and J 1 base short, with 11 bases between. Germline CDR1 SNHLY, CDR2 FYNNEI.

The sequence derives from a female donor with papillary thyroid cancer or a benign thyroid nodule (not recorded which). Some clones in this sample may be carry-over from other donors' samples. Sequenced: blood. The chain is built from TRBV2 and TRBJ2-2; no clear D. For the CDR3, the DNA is TGTGCCAGCAGTCAATCGAGACAGAACACCGGGGAGCTGTTTTTT. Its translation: CASSQSRQNTGELFF.